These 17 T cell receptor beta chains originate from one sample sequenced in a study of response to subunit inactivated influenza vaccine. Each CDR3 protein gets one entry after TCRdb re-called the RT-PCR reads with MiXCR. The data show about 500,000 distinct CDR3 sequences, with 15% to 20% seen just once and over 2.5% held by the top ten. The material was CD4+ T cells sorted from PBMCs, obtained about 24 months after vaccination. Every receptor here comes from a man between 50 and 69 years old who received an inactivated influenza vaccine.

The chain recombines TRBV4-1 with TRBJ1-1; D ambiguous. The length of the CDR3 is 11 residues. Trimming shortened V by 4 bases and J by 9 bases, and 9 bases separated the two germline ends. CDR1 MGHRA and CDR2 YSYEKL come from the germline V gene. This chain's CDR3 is CASSRQDQAFF. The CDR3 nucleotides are TGCGCCAGCAGCCGGCAAGATCAAGCTTTCTTT.

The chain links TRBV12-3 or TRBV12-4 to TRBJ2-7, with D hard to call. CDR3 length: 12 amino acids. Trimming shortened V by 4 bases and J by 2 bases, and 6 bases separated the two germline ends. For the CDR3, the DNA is TGTGCCAGCAGTTCCAATACCTACGAGCAGTACTTC. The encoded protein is CASSSNTYEQYF.

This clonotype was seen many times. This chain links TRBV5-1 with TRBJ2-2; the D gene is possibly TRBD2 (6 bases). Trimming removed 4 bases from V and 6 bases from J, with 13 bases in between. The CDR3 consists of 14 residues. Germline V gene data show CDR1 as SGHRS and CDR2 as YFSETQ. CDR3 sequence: CASSSPGRSGELFF. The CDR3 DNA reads TGCGCCAGCAGCAGCCCGGGGAGGTCCGGGGAGCTGTTTTTT.

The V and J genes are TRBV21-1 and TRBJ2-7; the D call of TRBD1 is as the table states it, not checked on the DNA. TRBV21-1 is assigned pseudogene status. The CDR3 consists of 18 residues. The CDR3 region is CASSKELKTGTGSYEQYF. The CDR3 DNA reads TGTGCCAGCAGCAAAGAGCTAAAAACGGGGACAGGCTCCTACGAGCAGTACTTC.

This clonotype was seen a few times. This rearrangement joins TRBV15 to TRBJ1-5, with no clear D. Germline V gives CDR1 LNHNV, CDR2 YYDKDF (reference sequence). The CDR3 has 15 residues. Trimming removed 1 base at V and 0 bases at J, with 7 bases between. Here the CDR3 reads CATSRGGFSNQPQHF. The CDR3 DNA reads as TGTGCCACCAGCAGAGGAGGGTTTAGCAATCAGCCCCAGCATTTT.

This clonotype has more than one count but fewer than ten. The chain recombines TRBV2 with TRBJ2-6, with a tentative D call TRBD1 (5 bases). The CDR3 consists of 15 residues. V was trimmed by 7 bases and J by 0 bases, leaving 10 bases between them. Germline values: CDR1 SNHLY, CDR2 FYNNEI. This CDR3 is CASIRTLSGANVLTF. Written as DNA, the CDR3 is TGTGCCAGCATCCGGACACTCTCTGGGGCCAACGTCCTGACTTTC.

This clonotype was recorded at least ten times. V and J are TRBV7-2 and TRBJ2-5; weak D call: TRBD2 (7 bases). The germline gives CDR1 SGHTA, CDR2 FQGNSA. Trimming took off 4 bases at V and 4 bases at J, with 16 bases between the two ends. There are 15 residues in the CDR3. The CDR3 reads CASSWGGAGAETQYF. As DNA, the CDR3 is TGTGCCAGCAGCTGGGGGGGGGCAGGGGCAGAGACCCAGTACTTC.

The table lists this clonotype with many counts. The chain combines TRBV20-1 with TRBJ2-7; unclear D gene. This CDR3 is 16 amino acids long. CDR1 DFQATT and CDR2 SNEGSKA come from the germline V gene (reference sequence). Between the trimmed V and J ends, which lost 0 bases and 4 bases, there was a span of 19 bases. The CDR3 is CSARDLDGVVPYEQYF. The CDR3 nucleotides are TGCAGTGCTAGAGATCTGGACGGAGTGGTTCCGTACGAGCAGTACTTC.

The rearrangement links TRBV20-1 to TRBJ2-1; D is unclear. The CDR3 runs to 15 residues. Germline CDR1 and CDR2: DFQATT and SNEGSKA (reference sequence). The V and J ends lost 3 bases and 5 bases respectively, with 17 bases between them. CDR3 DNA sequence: TGCAGTGCTAGGGCCTCCCTGAAGGTTCACAATGAGCAGTTCTTC. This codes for CSARASLKVHNEQFF.

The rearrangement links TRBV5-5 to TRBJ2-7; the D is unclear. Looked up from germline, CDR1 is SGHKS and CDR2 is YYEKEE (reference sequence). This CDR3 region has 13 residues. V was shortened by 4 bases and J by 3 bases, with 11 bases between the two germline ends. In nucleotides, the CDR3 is TGTGCCAGCAGCATGGGTCCAAACTACGAGCAGTACTTC. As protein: CASSMGPNYEQYF. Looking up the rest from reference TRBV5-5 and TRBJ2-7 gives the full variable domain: DAGVTQSPTHLIKTRGQQVTLRCSPISGHKSVSWYQQVLGQGPQFIFQYYEKEERGRGNFPDRFSARQFPNYSSELNVNALLLGDSALYLCASSMGPNYEQYFGPGTRLTVT.

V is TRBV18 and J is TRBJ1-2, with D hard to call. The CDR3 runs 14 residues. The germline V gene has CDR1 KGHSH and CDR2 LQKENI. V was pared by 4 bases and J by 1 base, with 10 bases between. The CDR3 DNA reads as TGTGCCAGCTCACTGGACCGAATTAACTATGGCTACACCTTC. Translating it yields CASSLDRINYGYTF.

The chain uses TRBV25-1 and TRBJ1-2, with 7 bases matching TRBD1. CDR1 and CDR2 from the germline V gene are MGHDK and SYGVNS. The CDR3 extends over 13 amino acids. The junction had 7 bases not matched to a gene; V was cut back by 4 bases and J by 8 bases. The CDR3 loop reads CASSVGQRLGYTF. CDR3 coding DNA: TGTGCCAGCAGTGTGGGACAGAGGCTCGGCTACACCTTC.

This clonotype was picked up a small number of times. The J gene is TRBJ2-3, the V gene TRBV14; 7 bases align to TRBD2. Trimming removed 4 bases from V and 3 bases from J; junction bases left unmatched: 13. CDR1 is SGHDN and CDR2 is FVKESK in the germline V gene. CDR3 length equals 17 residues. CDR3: CASSPVGGRIPTDTQYF. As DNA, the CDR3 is TGTGCCAGCAGCCCCGTGGGGGGGAGGATACCAACAGATACGCAGTATTTT.

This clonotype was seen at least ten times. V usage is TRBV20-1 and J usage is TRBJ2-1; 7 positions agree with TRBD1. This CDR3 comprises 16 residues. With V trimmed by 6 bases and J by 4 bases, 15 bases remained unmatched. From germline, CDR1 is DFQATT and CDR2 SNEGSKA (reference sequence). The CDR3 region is CSAIRQGRLDYNEQFF. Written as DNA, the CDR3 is TGCAGTGCCATAAGACAGGGCAGGCTAGATTACAATGAGCAGTTCTTC.

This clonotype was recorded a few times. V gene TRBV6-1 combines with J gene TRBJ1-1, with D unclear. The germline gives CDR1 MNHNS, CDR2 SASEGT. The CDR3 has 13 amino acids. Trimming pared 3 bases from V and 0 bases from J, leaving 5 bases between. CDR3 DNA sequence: TGTGCCAGCAGTGAGCCCATGAACACTGAAGCTTTCTTT. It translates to CASSEPMNTEAFF.

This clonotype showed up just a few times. CDR3 sequence (DNA): TGCGCCAGCAGCCAAGATTTCGGGACAGGGCGAACCGGGGAGCTGTTTTTT. Translated: CASSQDFGTGRTGELFF. V usage is TRBV4-3 and J usage is TRBJ2-2; 9 positions agree with TRBD1. CDR1 and CDR2 (germline): LGHNA, YSLEER. This CDR3 spans 17 amino acids. The V gene end was trimmed by 0 bases and the J gene end by 5 bases; junction bases not matched to a gene: 7.

CDR3 sequence (DNA): TGTGCCAGCAGCCAAGATTGGACCACTTGGGATGAGCAGTTCTTC. Translation: CASSQDWTTWDEQFF. The gene calls are TRBV3-1 and TRBJ2-1, with no clear D. Per germline, CDR1 LGHDT and CDR2 YNNKEL (reference sequence). The CDR3 covers 15 residues. Deletions cut 0 bases from V and 8 bases from J, with 14 bases between.